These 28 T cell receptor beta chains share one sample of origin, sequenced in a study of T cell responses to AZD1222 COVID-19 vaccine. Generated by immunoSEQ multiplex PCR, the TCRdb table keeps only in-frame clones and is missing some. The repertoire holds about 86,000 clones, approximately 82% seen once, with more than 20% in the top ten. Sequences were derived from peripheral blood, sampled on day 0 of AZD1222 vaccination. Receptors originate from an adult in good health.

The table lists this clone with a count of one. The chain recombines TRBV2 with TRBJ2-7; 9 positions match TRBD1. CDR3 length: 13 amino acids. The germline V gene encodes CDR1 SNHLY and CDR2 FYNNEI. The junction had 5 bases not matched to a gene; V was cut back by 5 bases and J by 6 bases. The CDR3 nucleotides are TGTGCCAGCAGTCCGGGACAGGGAGGCGAGCAGTACTTC. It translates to CASSPGQGGEQYF.

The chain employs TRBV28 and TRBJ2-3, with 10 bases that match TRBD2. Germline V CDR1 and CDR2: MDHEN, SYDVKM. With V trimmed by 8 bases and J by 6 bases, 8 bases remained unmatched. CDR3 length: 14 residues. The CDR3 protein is CASHRAGGMDTQYF. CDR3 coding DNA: TGTGCCAGCCATCGAGCGGGAGGGATGGATACGCAGTATTTT. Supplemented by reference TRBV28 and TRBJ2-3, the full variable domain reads DVKVTQSSRYLVKRTGEKVFLECVQDMDHENMFWYRQDPGLGLRLIYFSYDVKMKEKGDIPEGYSVSREKKERFSLILESASTNQTSMYLCASHRAGGMDTQYFGPGTRLTVL.

DNA for the CDR3: TGTGCCAGTAGTTCCCTGCGTAGTAGCGGGAGCTCCTACGAGCAGTACTTC. As protein: CASSSLRSSGSSYEQYF. This chain connects TRBV19 to TRBJ2-7, with TRBD2 matching over 9 bases. The V segment lost 5 bases and the J segment 0 bases; nucleotides outside the gene matches: 11. CDR3 length: 17 residues. The germline gives CDR1 LNHDA, CDR2 SQIVND (reference sequence).

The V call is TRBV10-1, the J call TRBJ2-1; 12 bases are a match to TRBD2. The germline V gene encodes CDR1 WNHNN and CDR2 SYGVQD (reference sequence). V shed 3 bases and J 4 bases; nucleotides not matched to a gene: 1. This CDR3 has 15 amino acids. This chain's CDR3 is CASSDGTSGYNEQFF. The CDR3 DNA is TGCGCCAGCAGTGACGGGACTAGCGGGTACAATGAGCAGTTCTTC.

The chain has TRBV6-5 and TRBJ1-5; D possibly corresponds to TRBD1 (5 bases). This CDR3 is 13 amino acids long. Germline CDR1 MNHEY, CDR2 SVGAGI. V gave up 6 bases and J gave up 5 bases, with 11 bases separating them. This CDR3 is CASSLRGDQPQHF. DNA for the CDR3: TGTGCCAGCAGCTTGAGAGGGGATCAGCCCCAGCATTTT.

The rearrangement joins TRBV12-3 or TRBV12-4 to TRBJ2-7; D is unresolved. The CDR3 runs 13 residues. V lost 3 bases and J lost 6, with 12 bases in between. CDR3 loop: CASSFTLTGEQYF. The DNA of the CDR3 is TGTGCCAGCAGTTTTACTCTCACGGGCGAGCAGTACTTC.

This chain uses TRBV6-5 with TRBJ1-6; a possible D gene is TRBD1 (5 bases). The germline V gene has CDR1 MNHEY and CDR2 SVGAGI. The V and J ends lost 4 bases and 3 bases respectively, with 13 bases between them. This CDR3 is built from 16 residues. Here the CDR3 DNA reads TGTGCCAGCAGTTCTTTCACAGGAGACTATAATTCACCCCTCCACTTT. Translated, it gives CASSSFTGDYNSPLHF.

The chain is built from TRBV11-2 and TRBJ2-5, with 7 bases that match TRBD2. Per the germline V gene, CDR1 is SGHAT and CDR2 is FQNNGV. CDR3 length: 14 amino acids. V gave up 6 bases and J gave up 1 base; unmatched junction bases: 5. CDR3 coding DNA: TGTGCCAGCAGTTGGGGACTATCCCAAGAGACCCAGTACTTC. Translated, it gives CASSWGLSQETQYF.

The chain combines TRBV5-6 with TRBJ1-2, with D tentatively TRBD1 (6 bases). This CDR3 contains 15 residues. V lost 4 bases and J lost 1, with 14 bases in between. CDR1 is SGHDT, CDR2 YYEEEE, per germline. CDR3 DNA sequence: TGTGCCAGCAGCCTATTACAGGGTAATAACTATGGCTACACCTTC. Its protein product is CASSLLQGNNYGYTF. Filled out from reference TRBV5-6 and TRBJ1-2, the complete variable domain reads DAGVTQSPTHLIKTRGQQVTLRCSPKSGHDTVSWYQQALGQGPQFIFQYYEEEERQRGNFPDRFSGHQFPNYSSELNVNALLLGDSALYLCASSLLQGNNYGYTFGSGTRLTVV.

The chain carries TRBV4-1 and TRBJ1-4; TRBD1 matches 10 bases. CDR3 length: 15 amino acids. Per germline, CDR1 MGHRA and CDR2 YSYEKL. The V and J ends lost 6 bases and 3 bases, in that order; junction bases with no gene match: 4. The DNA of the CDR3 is TGCGCCAGCAGACGCGGGACAGGGGCTAATGAAAAACTGTTTTTT. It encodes CASRRGTGANEKLFF.

CDR3: CASSPIQDRNHEQFF. In DNA, the CDR3 is TGTGCCAGCTCCCCTATTCAGGACCGCAACCATGAGCAGTTCTTC. The chain employs TRBV18 and TRBJ2-1; D unclear. In germline, CDR1 is KGHSH, CDR2 LQKENI. Trimming removed 6 bases from V and 8 bases from J, with 20 bases in between. The CDR3 sequence is 15 residues long.

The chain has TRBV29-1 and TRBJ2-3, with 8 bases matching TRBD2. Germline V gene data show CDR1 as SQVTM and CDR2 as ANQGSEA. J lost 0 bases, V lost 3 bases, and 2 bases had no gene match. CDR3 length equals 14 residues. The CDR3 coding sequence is TGCAGCGTTGAGCCTAGCGGGAGCACAGATACGCAGTATTTT. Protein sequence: CSVEPSGSTDTQYF.

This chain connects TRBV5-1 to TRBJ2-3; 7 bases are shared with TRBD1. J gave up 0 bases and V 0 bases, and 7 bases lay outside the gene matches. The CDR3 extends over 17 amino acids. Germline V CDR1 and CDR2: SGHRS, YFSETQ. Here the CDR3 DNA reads TGCGCCAGCAGCTTGGCGGGACAGTCCGATAGCACAGATACGCAGTATTTT. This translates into CASSLAGQSDSTDTQYF.

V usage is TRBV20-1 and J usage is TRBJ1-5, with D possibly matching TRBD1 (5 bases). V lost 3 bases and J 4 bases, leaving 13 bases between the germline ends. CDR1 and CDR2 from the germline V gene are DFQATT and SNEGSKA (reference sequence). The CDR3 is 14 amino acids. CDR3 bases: TGCAGTGCTAGTTTCCAGGGTTTTAATCAGCCCCAGCATTTT. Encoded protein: CSASFQGFNQPQHF.

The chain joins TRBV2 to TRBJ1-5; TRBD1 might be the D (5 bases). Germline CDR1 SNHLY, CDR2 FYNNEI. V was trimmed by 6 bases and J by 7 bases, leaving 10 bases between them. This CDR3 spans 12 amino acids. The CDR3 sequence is CASREGLQPQHF. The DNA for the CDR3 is TGTGCCAGCAGGGAGGGGCTCCAGCCCCAGCATTTT. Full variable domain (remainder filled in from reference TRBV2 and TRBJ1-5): EPEVTQTPSHQVTQMGQEVILRCVPISNHLYFYWYRQILGQKVEFLVSFYNNEISEKSEIFDDQFSVERPDGSNFTLKIRSTKLEDSAMYFCASREGLQPQHFGDGTRLSIL.

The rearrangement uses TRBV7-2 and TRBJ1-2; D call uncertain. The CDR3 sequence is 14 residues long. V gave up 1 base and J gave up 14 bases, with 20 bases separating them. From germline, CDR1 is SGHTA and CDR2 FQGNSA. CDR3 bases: TGTGCCAGCAGCTTAGGATCCCTCGGTAGGGTTCAGACCTTC. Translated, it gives CASSLGSLGRVQTF.

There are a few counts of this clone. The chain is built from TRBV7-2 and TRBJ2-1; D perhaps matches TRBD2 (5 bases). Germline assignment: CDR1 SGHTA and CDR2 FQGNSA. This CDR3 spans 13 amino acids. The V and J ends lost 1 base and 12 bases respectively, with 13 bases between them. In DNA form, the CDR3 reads TGTGCCAGCAGCTTAGACCCCGGGATGCGGCAGTTCTTC. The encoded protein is CASSLDPGMRQFF.

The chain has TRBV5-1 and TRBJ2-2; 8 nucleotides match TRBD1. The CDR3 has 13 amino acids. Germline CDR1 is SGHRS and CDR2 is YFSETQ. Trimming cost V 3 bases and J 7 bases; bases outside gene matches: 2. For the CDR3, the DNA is TGCGCCAGCAGCTCGACAGGGGACGGGGAGCTGTTTTTT. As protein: CASSSTGDGELFF.

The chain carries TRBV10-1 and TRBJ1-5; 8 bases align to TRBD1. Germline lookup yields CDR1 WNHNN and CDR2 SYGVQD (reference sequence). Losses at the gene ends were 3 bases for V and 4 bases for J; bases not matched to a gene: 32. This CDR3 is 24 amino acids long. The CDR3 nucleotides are TGCGCCAGCAGTGAACCCCCCACGCGAAAAGACAGGGGCCTAAGAGCGGGCGGAAATCAGCCCCAGCATTTT. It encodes CASSEPPTRKDRGLRAGGNQPQHF.

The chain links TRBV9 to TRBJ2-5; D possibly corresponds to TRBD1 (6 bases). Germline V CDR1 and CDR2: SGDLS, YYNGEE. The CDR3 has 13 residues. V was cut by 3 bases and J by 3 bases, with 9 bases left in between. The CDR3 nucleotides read TGTGCCAGCAGCGAACAGGGAGAAGAGACCCAGTACTTC. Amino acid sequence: CASSEQGEETQYF.

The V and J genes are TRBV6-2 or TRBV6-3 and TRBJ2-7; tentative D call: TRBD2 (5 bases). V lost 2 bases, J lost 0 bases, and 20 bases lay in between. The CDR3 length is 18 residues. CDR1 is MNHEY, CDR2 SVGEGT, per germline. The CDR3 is CASSYPQRGLRSSYEQYF. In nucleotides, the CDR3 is TGTGCCAGCAGTTACCCCCAGAGAGGGTTAAGGAGCTCCTACGAGCAGTACTTC.

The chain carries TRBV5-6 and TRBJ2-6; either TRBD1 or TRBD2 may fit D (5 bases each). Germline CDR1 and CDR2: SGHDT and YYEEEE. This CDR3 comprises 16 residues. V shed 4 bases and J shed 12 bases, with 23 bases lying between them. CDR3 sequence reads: CASSLYQEGPWPVLTF. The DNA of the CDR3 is TGTGCCAGCAGCCTGTACCAAGAGGGACCGTGGCCCGTCCTGACTTTC.

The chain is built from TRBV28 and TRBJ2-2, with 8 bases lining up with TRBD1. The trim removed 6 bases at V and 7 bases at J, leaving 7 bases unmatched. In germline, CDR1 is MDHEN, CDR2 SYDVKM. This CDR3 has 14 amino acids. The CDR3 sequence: CASSPAGGNGELFF. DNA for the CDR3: TGTGCCAGCAGCCCCGCAGGGGGCAACGGGGAGCTGTTTTTT.

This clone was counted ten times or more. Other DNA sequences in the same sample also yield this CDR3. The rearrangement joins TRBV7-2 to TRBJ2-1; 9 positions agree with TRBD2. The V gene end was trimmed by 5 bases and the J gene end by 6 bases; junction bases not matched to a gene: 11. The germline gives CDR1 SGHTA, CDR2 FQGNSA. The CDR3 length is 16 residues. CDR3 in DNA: TGTGCCAGCAGCCCAGGCGGGGGGGAGGGCCGCAATGAGCAGTTCTTC. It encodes CASSPGGGEGRNEQFF. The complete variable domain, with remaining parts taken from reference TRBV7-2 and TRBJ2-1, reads GAGVSQSPSNKVTEKGKDVELRCDPISGHTALYWYRQSLGQGLEFLIYFQGNSAPDKSGLPSDRFSAERTGGSVSTLTIQRTQQEDSAVYLCASSPGGGEGRNEQFFGPGTRLTVL.

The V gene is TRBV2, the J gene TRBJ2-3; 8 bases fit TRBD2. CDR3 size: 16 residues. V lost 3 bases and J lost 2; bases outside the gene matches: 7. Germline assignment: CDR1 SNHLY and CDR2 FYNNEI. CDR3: CASSDIVGRATDTQYF. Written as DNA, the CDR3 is TGTGCCAGCAGTGATATCGTCGGGAGGGCCACAGATACGCAGTATTTT.

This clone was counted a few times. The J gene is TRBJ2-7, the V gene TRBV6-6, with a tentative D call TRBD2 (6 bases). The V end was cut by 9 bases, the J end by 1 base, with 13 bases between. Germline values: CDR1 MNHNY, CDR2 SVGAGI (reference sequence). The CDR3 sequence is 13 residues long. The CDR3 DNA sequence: TGTGCCAGTTCCCGACTAGGATCCTACGAGCAGTACTTC. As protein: CASSRLGSYEQYF.

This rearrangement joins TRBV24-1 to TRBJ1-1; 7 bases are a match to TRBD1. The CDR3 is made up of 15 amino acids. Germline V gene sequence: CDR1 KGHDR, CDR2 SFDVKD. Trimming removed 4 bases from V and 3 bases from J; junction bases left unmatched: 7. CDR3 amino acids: CATSETGSRDTEAFF. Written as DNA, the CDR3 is TGTGCCACCAGTGAGACAGGGAGTCGGGACACTGAAGCTTTCTTT.

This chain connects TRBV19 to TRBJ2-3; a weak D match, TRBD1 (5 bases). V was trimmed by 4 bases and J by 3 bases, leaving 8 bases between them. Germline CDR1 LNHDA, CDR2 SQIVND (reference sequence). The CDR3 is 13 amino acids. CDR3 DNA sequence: TGTGCCAGTAGTAAGGGGCGGACAGATACGCAGTATTTT. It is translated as CASSKGRTDTQYF.